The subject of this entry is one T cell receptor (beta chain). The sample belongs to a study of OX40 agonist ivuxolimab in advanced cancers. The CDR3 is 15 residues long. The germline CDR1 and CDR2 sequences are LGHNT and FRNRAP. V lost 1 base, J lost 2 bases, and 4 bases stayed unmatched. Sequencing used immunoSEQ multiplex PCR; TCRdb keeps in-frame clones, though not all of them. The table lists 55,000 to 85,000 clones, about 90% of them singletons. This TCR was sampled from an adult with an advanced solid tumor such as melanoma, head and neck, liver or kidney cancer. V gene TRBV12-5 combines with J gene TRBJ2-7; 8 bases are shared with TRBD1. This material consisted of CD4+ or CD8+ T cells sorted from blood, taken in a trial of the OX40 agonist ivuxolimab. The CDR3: CASGLGQTGAYEQYF. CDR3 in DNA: TGTGCTAGTGGTTTGGGCCAGACAGGGGCCTACGAGCAGTACTTC.